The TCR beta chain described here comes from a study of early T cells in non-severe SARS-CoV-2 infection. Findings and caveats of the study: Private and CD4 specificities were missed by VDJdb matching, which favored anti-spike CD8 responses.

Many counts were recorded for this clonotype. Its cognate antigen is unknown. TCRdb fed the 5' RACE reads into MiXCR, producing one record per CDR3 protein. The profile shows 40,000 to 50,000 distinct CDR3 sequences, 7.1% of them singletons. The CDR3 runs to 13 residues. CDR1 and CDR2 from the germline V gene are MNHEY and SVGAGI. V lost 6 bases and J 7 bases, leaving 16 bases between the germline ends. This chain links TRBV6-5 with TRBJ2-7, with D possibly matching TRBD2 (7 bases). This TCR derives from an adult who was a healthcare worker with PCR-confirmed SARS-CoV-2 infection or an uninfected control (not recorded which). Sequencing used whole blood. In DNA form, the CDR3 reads TGTGCCAGCAGCGCCGGGGGGCCGGGGGAGCAGTACTTC. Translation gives CASSAGGPGEQYF.